This T cell receptor beta chain derives from a study of shared clonotypes between healthy human individuals. V was trimmed by 2 bases and J by 7 bases, leaving 9 bases between them. The CDR3 covers 12 residues. Germline lookup yields CDR1 SGHTS and CDR2 YDEGEE. Here immunoSEQ multiplex PCR was the method, and the copy in TCRdb shows in-frame clones only, minus some. The sample records about 2.5 million clones, around 93% being singletons. The sequencing sample was made of naive CD4+ T cells from PBMCs. The subset: CD45RA+ positively selected. The chain links TRBV5-8 to TRBJ1-2; D is undetermined. The origin of this receptor is a man in his late teens or twenties in good health. Some clones in this sample may be carry-over from other donors' samples. This CDR3 reads CASSFSGFGYTF. The CDR3 DNA follows: TGTGCCAGCAGCTTTTCGGGGTTTGGCTACACCTTC.